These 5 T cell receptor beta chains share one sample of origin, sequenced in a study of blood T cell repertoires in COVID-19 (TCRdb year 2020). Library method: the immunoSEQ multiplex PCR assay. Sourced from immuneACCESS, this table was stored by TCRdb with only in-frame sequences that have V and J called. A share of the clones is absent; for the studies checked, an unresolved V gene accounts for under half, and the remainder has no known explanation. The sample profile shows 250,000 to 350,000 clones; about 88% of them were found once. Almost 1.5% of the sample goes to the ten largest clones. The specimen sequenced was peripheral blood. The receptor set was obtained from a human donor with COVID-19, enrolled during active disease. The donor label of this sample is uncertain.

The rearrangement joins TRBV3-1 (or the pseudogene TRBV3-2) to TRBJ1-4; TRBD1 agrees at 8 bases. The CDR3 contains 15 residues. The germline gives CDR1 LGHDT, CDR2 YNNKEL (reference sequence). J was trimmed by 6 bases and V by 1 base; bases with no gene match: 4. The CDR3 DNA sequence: TGTGCCAGCAGCCAAGCGTACAGGGGGGATGAAAAACTGTTTTTT. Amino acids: CASSQAYRGDEKLFF.

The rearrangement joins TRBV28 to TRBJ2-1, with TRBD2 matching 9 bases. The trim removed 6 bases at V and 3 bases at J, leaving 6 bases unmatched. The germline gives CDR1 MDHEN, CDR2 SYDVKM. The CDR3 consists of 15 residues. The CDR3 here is CASRFAGGNYNEQFF. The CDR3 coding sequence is TGTGCCAGCAGGTTCGCGGGAGGGAACTACAATGAGCAGTTCTTC.

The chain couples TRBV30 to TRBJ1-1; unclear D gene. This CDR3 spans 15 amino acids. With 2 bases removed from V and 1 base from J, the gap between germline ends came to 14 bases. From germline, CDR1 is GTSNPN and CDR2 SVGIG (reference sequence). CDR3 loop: CAWSNRHLGNTEAFF. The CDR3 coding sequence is TGTGCCTGGAGTAATCGGCACCTAGGGAACACTGAAGCTTTCTTT.

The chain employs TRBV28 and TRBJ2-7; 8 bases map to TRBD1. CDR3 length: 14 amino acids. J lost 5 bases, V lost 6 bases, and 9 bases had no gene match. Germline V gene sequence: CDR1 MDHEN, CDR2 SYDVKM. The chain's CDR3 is CASRTDRVSNEQYF. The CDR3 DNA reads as TGTGCCAGCAGGACGGACAGGGTTTCCAACGAGCAGTACTTC.

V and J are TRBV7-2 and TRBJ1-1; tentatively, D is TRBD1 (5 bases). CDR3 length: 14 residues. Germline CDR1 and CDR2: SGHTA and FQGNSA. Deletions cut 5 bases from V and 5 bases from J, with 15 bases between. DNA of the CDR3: TGTGCCAGCAGCCGCGGGGGACCCGCGACTGAAGCTTTCTTT. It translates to CASSRGGPATEAFF.